The rows below give T cell receptor beta chains drawn from one sample of a study of memory CD4+ T cells and cytomegalovirus serostatus. Some clones are missing from TCRdb's copy, which holds only in-frame ones; the method was immunoSEQ multiplex PCR. The sample includes just under 95,000 clones, about four fifths of them seen just once. Specimen: memory CD4+ T cells from blood. All receptors derive from an adult in good health and CMV-seropositive. Both conserved end residues are part of each CDR3. The D gene is left open where the match is weak. A clone size is listed for some rows: how often the clone was seen (once, few, many), or a class if it is expanded.

J,size,V,D,DNA,CDR3
TRBJ1-1,.,TRBV5-1,TRBD1,TGCGCCAGCAGCTCACAGGGACAGGGCGGCACTGAAGCTTTCTTT,CASSSQGQGGTEAFF
TRBJ2-2,.,TRBV5-1,.,TGCGCCAGCAGCTTGGGTCAGGATAACACCGGGGAGCTGTTTTTT,CASSLGQDNTGELFF
TRBJ1-4,.,TRBV19,.,TGTGCCAGTAGTAGGAGACGGACGAATGAAAAACTGTTTTTT,CASSRRRTNEKLFF
TRBJ1-1,.,TRBV9,.,TGTGCCAGCAGCGTCAGTCCGGACACTGAAGCTTTCTTT,CASSVSPDTEAFF
TRBJ1-5,.,TRBV19,TRBD1,TGTGCCAGTAGTACCACAGGGGGTGAGAATCAGCCCCAGCATTTT,CASSTTGGENQPQHF
TRBJ1-1,.,TRBV7-2,.,TGTGCCAGCAGCTTAATAGTAAGGGGTGAAGCTTTCTTT,CASSLIVRGEAFF
TRBJ2-5,.,TRBV15,TRBD2,TGTGCCACCCAGGGCGGGGGAGCGGGAATCCAAGAGACCCAGTACTTC,CATQGGGAGIQETQYF
TRBJ2-7,.,TRBV18,TRBD1,TGTGCCAGCTCAGCAGGGGACAGGGACTACGAGCAGTACTTC,CASSAGDRDYEQYF
TRBJ2-2,.,TRBV7-9,.,TGTGCCAGCAGCTTGGGACAGAACACCGGGGAGCTGTTTTTT,CASSLGQNTGELFF
TRBJ2-7,.,TRBV28,TRBD1,TGTGCCAGCAGTAACCCGGCAGGGGGTAGCTACGAGCAGTACTTC,CASSNPAGGSYEQYF
TRBJ2-7,.,TRBV5-1,TRBD1,TGCGCCAGCAGCGGCCCGACAGGGATTGCCTACGAGCAGTACTTC,CASSGPTGIAYEQYF
TRBJ1-4,.,TRBV9,.,TGTGCCAGCAGCGGCAGAGGATGGACTAATGAAAAACTGTTTTTT,CASSGRGWTNEKLFF
TRBJ1-2,.,TRBV9,TRBD1,TGTGCCAGCAGCGGGACAGGAAAACGTAACTATGGCTACACCTTC,CASSGTGKRNYGYTF
TRBJ1-5,.,TRBV9,TRBD1,TGTGCCAGCAGCGTAGACGACAGGGGGGATCAGCCCCAGCATTTT,CASSVDDRGDQPQHF
TRBJ1-4,.,TRBV7-9,.,TGTGCGAGTGGAGCAACTAATGAAAAACTGTTTTTT,CASGATNEKLFF
TRBJ2-2,few,TRBV10-1,.,TGCGCCACCAGAATAGAGGCCGGGGAGCTGTTTTTT,CATRIEAGELFF
TRBJ2-3,.,TRBV6-1,TRBD2,TGTGCCAGCACCTTAAGGGGAGGGACAGATACGCAGTATTTT,CASTLRGGTDTQYF
TRBJ1-1,.,TRBV19,.,TGTGCCAGTAGTATAGATTTGGGCAGAAATCAGGGTGAAGCTTTCTTT,CASSIDLGRNQGEAFF
TRBJ2-7,.,TRBV11-2,.,TGTGCCAGCAGCACCTCCTACCGGCAGTACTTC,CASSTSYRQYF
TRBJ2-1,.,TRBV9,TRBD2,TGTGCCAGCGGCCTAGCGGGAGTGTACAATGAGCAGTTCTTC,CASGLAGVYNEQFF
TRBJ1-3,.,TRBV6-5,.,TGTGCCAGCAGTTACGACCGGTTGGTCTCTGGAAACACCATATATTTT,CASSYDRLVSGNTIYF
TRBJ2-7,.,TRBV5-5,TRBD1,TGTGCCAGCAGCTTGGTTTCTGACAGGGGAGACTTC,CASSLVSDRGDF
TRBJ2-7,.,TRBV5-1,.,TGCGCCAGCAGCAGGGGGTTGGAGAACGAGCAGTACTTC,CASSRGLENEQYF
TRBJ2-7,.,TRBV6-1,.,TGTGCCATCTCACCAGGGGTCTCCTACGAGCAGTACTTC,CAISPGVSYEQYF
TRBJ1-1,.,TRBV5-1,.,TGCGCCAGCAGCTTTAGACAGATGAACACTGAAGCTTTCTTT,CASSFRQMNTEAFF
TRBJ2-3,.,TRBV6-1,TRBD2,TGTGCCAGCAGTGAAGAGCGCCTAGCGGGCGATACGCAGTATTTT,CASSEERLAGDTQYF
TRBJ1-5,.,TRBV19,TRBD1,TGTGCCAGTAGGACAGGGGCCGCAGGCAATCAGCCCCAGCATTTT,CASRTGAAGNQPQHF
TRBJ1-2,few,TRBV11-2,TRBD1,TGTGCCAGCAGCTTAGTGCAGGGGGCGCATGGCTACACCTTC,CASSLVQGAHGYTF
TRBJ1-2,few,TRBV27,TRBD1,TGTGCCAGCAGTGCCCGACAGGGGCGGAATGGCTACACCTTC,CASSARQGRNGYTF
TRBJ2-5,.,TRBV6-5,.,TGTGCCAGCAGTTACGACAGCGTCGAGACCCAGTACTTC,CASSYDSVETQYF
TRBJ1-4,.,TRBV4-1,.,TGCGCCAGCAGCCAAGCCGGGCCAAGACAGGCTACTAATGAAAAACTGTTTTTT,CASSQAGPRQATNEKLFF
TRBJ2-3,.,TRBV7-2,.,TGTGCCAGCAGCTTTCCTGGGAATACGCAGTATTTT,CASSFPGNTQYF
TRBJ1-2,.,TRBV5-4,.,TGTGCCAGCAGCTTGCTTTTCACACGAACGCTACTAGGAGGCTACACCTTC,CASSLLFTRTLLGGYTF
TRBJ2-1,.,TRBV6-6,TRBD2,TGTGCCAGCAGTTACCAAACTAGCGGGACATACAATGAGCAGTTCTTC,CASSYQTSGTYNEQFF
TRBJ1-3,.,TRBV4-1,TRBD1,TGCGCCAGCAGCCAAGAAGTCCATACAGGGGGCTCTGGAAACACCATATATTTT,CASSQEVHTGGSGNTIYF
TRBJ1-2,.,TRBV7-2,TRBD1,TGTGCCAGCAGCTCCGACAGGGGGCAGACGTATGGCTACACCTTC,CASSSDRGQTYGYTF
TRBJ1-2,.,TRBV5-1,TRBD1,TGCGCCAGCAGACTACAGGGGGATCCTTTCTATGGCTACACCTTC,CASRLQGDPFYGYTF
TRBJ2-2,.,TRBV11-1,.,TGTGCCAGCAGCTTATCTGTATCTCTCGGGGAGCTGTTTTTT,CASSLSVSLGELFF
TRBJ2-1,once,TRBV7-8,TRBD1,TGTGCCAGCAGCCATCGAGGGGGCACCTCCTACAATGAGCAGTTCTTC,CASSHRGGTSYNEQFF
TRBJ2-2,.,TRBV7-2,TRBD1,TGTGCCAGCAGCTTAATCGGGGCAGGGGGCACCGGGGAGCTGTTTTTT,CASSLIGAGGTGELFF
TRBJ2-3,.,TRBV28,TRBD2,TGTGCCAGCAGTCCCCCGGGACTAGCTGCAGATACGCAGTATTTT,CASSPPGLAADTQYF
TRBJ2-1,.,TRBV5-1,TRBD1,TGCGCCAGCAGCGGAGGGACAGGGAGCTCCTACAATGAGCAGTTCTTC,CASSGGTGSSYNEQFF
TRBJ1-3,.,TRBV5-1,.,TGCGCCAGCAGCTCAGGGGCTGGAAACACCATATATTTT,CASSSGAGNTIYF
TRBJ2-5,.,TRBV4-3,TRBD2,TGCGCCAGCAGCCAAGGGACTAGCGGGATAGGTGGAGAGACCCAGTACTTC,CASSQGTSGIGGETQYF
TRBJ1-2,.,TRBV14,TRBD1,TGTGCCAGCAGCCAAGGACAGGGCGACTATGGCTACACCTTC,CASSQGQGDYGYTF